These 24 T cell receptor beta chains share one sample of origin, sequenced in a study of blood T cell repertoires in COVID-19. Sequencing was performed with immunoSEQ multiplex PCR; in TCRdb, only in-frame clones are kept and a portion is missing. This sample has fewer than 300,000 clones, with 91% found just once. Source material: peripheral blood. The source of these receptors is a woman in her 30s with COVID-19, enrolled during active disease.

The chain recombines TRBV18 with TRBJ2-1, with 7 positions matching TRBD2. Germline loops: CDR1 KGHSH, CDR2 LQKENI. V shed 2 bases and J 2 bases; nucleotides not matched to a gene: 12. This CDR3 is 18 amino acids long. The CDR3 DNA reads TGTGCCAGCTCACCAGAGATTCGAGCGGGACTCCCCTACAATGAGCAGTTCTTC. As protein: CASSPEIRAGLPYNEQFF.

This CDR3 reads CASRLQQGSTEAFF. The DNA for the CDR3 is TGTGCCAGCAGGCTCCAACAGGGGAGCACTGAAGCTTTCTTT. The chain combines TRBV2 with TRBJ1-1; 7 bases align to TRBD1. Germline CDR1 reads SNHLY; CDR2 reads FYNNEI. With 6 bases clipped from V and 4 bases from J, the junction kept 8 bases outside the gene matches. The CDR3 extends over 14 amino acids.

This chain uses TRBV27 with TRBJ1-6; the D is unclear. Per germline, CDR1 MNHEY and CDR2 SMNVEV (reference sequence). Trimming pared 3 bases from V and 0 bases from J, leaving 6 bases between. This CDR3 is built from 15 residues. CDR3 residues: CASSLEGSYNSPLHF. In DNA form, the CDR3 reads TGTGCCAGCAGTTTGGAGGGCTCCTATAATTCACCCCTCCACTTT.

The chain recombines TRBV7-2 with TRBJ1-1; 10 bases align to TRBD1. CDR1 is SGHTA, CDR2 FQGNSA, per germline. The V segment lost 5 bases and the J segment 7 bases; nucleotides outside the gene matches: 10. The CDR3 consists of 15 residues. The CDR3 protein is CASSQETGGYNEAFF. The CDR3 coding sequence is TGTGCCAGCAGCCAGGAGACAGGGGGCTATAATGAAGCTTTCTTT.

The chain uses TRBV7-3 and TRBJ2-2; D perhaps matches TRBD1 (6 bases). Per the germline V gene, CDR1 is SGHTA and CDR2 is FQGTGA. Trimming cost V 5 bases and J 3 bases, with 16 bases left between them. The CDR3 length is 16 residues. CDR3 loop: CASSQNSQGDTGELFF. The CDR3 DNA reads TGTGCCAGCAGCCAAAATTCACAGGGTGACACCGGGGAGCTGTTTTTT.

The rearrangement uses TRBV6-5 and TRBJ1-1, with D maybe TRBD1 (5 bases). CDR3 length: 14 amino acids. V was pared by 4 bases and J by 1 base, with 10 bases between. Germline CDR1 MNHEY, CDR2 SVGAGI. In DNA form, the CDR3 reads TGTGCCAGCAGTTTCCAAGACAGGAACACTGAAGCTTTCTTT. It specifies CASSFQDRNTEAFF.

A single count supports this clone. The chain couples TRBV6-4 to TRBJ2-1; a possible D gene is TRBD1 (5 bases). The germline gives CDR1 MRHNA, CDR2 SNTAGT. V lost 5 bases and J 3 bases, leaving 8 bases between the germline ends. This CDR3 comprises 13 residues. CDR3 nucleotide sequence: TGTGCCAGCAGTCTGACAGTCTACAATGAGCAGTTCTTC. This encodes CASSLTVYNEQFF.

V usage is TRBV6-5 and J usage is TRBJ2-1, with 14 bases aligning to TRBD2. This CDR3 region has 15 residues. The trim removed 8 bases at V and 6 bases at J, leaving 6 bases unmatched. Germline V gene data show CDR1 as MNHEY and CDR2 as SVGAGI. The CDR3 DNA reads as TGTGCCAGCGCCCGACTAGCGGGAGGGGTCAATGAGCAGTTCTTC. Residues: CASARLAGGVNEQFF.

The chain employs TRBV9 and TRBJ2-5; D ambiguous. CDR3 length: 12 residues. Germline V CDR1 and CDR2: SGDLS, YYNGEE. The germline V and J ends were trimmed by 3 bases and 1 base, with 4 bases remaining between them. CDR3 nucleotides: TGTGCCAGCAGCGAGAGCCAAGAGACCCAGTACTTC. Translated: CASSESQETQYF. Variable domain in full (rest from reference TRBV9 and TRBJ2-5): DSGVTQTPKHLITATGQRVTLRCSPRSGDLSVYWYQQSLDQGLQFLIQYYNGEERAKGNILERFSAQQFPDLHSELNLSSLELGDSALYFCASSESQETQYFGPGTRLLVL.

The count of this clone is one. This rearrangement joins TRBV6-5 to TRBJ2-5; D uncertain. Germline V lookup: CDR1 MNHEY, CDR2 SVGAGI. Trimming left V 7 bases short and J 0 bases short, with 6 bases between. The CDR3 loop spans 12 amino acids. The CDR3 protein is CASTGNQETQYF. In DNA form, the CDR3 reads TGTGCCAGCACCGGTAACCAAGAGACCCAGTACTTC.

This clone appeared a few times. The chain uses TRBV27 and TRBJ1-5; D gene unclear. CDR1 is MNHEY, CDR2 SMNVEV, per germline (reference sequence). The length of the CDR3 is 14 residues. V lost 7 bases and J lost 7, with 17 bases in between. CDR3 bases: TGTGCCAGCAAATTTAGCCTGGGTGGCCAGCCCCAGCATTTT. Translating gives CASKFSLGGQPQHF.

This clone was recorded only once. CDR3: CASKWTGEVDTEAFF. In DNA form, the CDR3 reads TGTGCCAGCAAGTGGACAGGGGAGGTGGACACTGAAGCTTTCTTT. This chain connects TRBV27 to TRBJ1-1; TRBD1 matches 9 bases. V shed 7 bases, J shed 3 bases, and the junction held 9 bases outside the gene matches. CDR1 and CDR2 (germline): MNHEY, SMNVEV (reference sequence). The CDR3 covers 15 residues.

The V gene is TRBV9, the J gene TRBJ1-2, with D hard to call. The germline V gene has CDR1 SGDLS and CDR2 YYNGEE. Trimming stripped 0 bases from V and 6 bases from J, with 12 bases between. The CDR3 runs to 14 residues. CDR3 sequence (DNA): TGTGCCAGCAGCGTAGGCAGTCCGAGGCATGGCTACACCTTC. It codes for CASSVGSPRHGYTF.

The rearrangement joins TRBV9 to TRBJ2-5; TRBD1 agrees at 9 bases. Germline V CDR1 and CDR2: SGDLS, YYNGEE. Trimming at V came to 4 bases and at J to 2 bases, leaving 9 bases not matched to a gene. The CDR3 runs 16 residues. CDR3 protein: CASSPGTGIRQETQYF. CDR3 in DNA: TGTGCCAGCAGCCCCGGGACAGGGATTAGGCAAGAGACCCAGTACTTC.

The chain employs TRBV9 and TRBJ2-3, with D maybe TRBD1 (6 bases). CDR3 length: 16 amino acids. V dropped 4 bases and J dropped 1 base, with 16 bases sitting between them. Germline V lookup: CDR1 SGDLS, CDR2 YYNGEE. The CDR3 spells CASSPIGTLRTDTQYF. DNA of the CDR3: TGTGCCAGCAGCCCAATCGGGACACTTCGCACAGATACGCAGTATTTT. The whole variable domain, filled in from reference TRBV9 and TRBJ2-3, reads DSGVTQTPKHLITATGQRVTLRCSPRSGDLSVYWYQQSLDQGLQFLIQYYNGEERAKGNILERFSAQQFPDLHSELNLSSLELGDSALYFCASSPIGTLRTDTQYFGPGTRLTVL.

This clone appeared once. This rearrangement joins TRBV29-1 to TRBJ2-2; weak D call: TRBD2 (6 bases). The length of the CDR3 is 12 residues. The V end was cut by 5 bases, the J end by 6 bases, with 10 bases between. Germline-derived CDR1 and CDR2 are SQVTM and ANQGSEA. The CDR3 sequence: CSVSRGSGELFF. CDR3 coding DNA: TGCAGCGTTTCGCGGGGTTCCGGGGAGCTGTTTTTT.

The chain joins TRBV11-3 to TRBJ2-1; 13 bases agree with TRBD2. The germline CDR1 and CDR2 sequences are SGHNT and YENEEA. CDR3 size: 17 residues. J lost 5 bases, V lost 0 bases, and 4 bases had no gene match. The DNA of the CDR3 is TGTGCCAGCAGCTTAGAATCCACTAGCGGGGGGGACAATGAGCAGTTCTTC. The encoded protein is CASSLESTSGGDNEQFF.

This chain uses TRBV7-6 with TRBJ2-1; 11 positions match TRBD2. CDR1 is SGHVS, CDR2 FNYEAQ, per germline. V was pared by 2 bases and J by 4 bases, with 16 bases of the junction left unmatched. The CDR3 sequence is 20 residues long. The CDR3 loop is CASSLFNRVAGGEGYNEQFF. CDR3 coding DNA: TGTGCCAGCAGCTTATTCAATCGAGTAGCGGGAGGGGAGGGGTACAATGAGCAGTTCTTC. The whole variable domain, filled in from reference TRBV7-6 and TRBJ2-1, reads GAGVSQSPRYKVTKRGQDVALRCDPISGHVSLYWYRQALGQGPEFLTYFNYEAQQDKSGLPNDRFSAERPEGSISTLTIQRTEQRDSAMYRCASSLFNRVAGGEGYNEQFFGPGTRLTVL.

This rearrangement joins TRBV10-3 to TRBJ1-1; the match to TRBD1 covers 7 bases. After removal of 1 base from V and 1 base from J, the junction contained 3 bases not matched to a gene. The CDR3 spans 15 residues. The germline CDR1 and CDR2 sequences are ENHRY and SYGVKD. CDR3 coding DNA: TGTGCCATCAGTGAGTTTACAGGGGAGAACACTGAAGCTTTCTTT. Residues: CAISEFTGENTEAFF.

The chain combines TRBV29-1 with TRBJ2-7; a weak D match, TRBD2 (5 bases). The germline gives CDR1 SQVTM, CDR2 ANQGSEA. The CDR3 length is 12 residues. V lost 4 bases to trimming and J lost 4 bases, with 11 bases between them. The CDR3 sequence: CSVGFTGYEQYF. The DNA of the CDR3 is TGCAGCGTTGGGTTTACGGGGTACGAGCAGTACTTC.

This clone was detected only once. V is TRBV7-9 and J is TRBJ2-7; D is possibly TRBD2 (6 bases). The CDR3 spans 14 residues. CDR1 and CDR2 from the germline V gene are SEHNR and FQNEAQ (reference sequence). V gave up 1 base and J gave up 5 bases, with 12 bases separating them. CDR3 loop: CASSLDFGGNEQYF. CDR3 coding DNA: TGTGCCAGCAGCTTAGATTTTGGAGGGAACGAGCAGTACTTC.

This clone was counted a single time. The chain joins TRBV29-1 to TRBJ2-3; D uncertain. This CDR3 is built from 12 residues. CDR1 and CDR2 from the germline V gene are SQVTM and ANQGSEA. The V end lost 4 bases, the J end lost 2 bases, and 7 bases lay between the germline ends. The CDR3 bases are TGCAGCGTTGGTGAGATCACAGATACGCAGTATTTT. It encodes CSVGEITDTQYF.

The CDR3 protein is CASSISLPVNQPQHF. The CDR3 DNA reads as TGTGCCAGTAGTATATCTCTTCCGGTCAATCAGCCCCAGCATTTT. The chain joins TRBV19 to TRBJ1-5; D gene unclear. CDR1 is LNHDA and CDR2 is SQIVND in the germline V gene (reference sequence). Trimming stripped 2 bases from V and 3 bases from J, with 11 bases between. This CDR3 is built from 15 residues.

CDR3 amino acids: CASSPGTSGYEQYF. The CDR3 DNA follows: TGCGCCAGCAGCCCCGGGACTAGCGGCTACGAGCAGTACTTC. The chain recombines TRBV5-1 with TRBJ2-7, with 11 bases fitting TRBD2. Trimming took 4 bases from V and 3 from J; bases not matched to a gene: 3. The CDR3 runs 14 residues. Germline V gene sequence: CDR1 SGHRS, CDR2 YFSETQ.